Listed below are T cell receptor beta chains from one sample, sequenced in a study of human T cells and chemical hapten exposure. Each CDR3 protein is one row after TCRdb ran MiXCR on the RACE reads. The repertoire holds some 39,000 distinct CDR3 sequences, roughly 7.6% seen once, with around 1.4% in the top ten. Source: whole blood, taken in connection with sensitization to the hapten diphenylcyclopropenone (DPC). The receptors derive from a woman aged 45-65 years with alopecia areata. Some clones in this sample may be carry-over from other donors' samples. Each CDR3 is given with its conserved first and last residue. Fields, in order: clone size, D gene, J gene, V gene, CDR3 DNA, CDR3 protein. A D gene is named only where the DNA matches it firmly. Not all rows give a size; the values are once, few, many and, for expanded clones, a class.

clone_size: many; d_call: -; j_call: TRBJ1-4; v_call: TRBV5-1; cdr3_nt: TGCGCCAGCAGCTTCAACAGTCCAACTAATGAAAAACTGTTTTTT; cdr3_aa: CASSFNSPTNEKLFF
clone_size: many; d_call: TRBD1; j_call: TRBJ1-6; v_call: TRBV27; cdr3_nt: TGTGCCAGCAGTTTATCCCCCGGGACAGGGGGTTCACCCCTCCACTTT; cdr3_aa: CASSLSPGTGGSPLHF
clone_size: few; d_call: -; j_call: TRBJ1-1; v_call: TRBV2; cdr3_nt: TGTGCCAGCAGTGAGCACCCGAACACTGAAGCTTTCTTT; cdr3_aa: CASSEHPNTEAFF
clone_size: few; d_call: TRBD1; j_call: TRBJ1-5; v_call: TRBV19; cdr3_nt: TGTGCCAGTACCCCGGACAGGGGCGCCGATCAGCCCCAGCATTTT; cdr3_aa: CASTPDRGADQPQHF
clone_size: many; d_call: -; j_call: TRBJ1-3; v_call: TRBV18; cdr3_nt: TGTGCCAGCTCACCGGCTGACAGGACTGGAAACACCATATATTTT; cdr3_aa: CASSPADRTGNTIYF
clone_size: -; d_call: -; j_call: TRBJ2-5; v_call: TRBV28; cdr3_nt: TGTGCCAGCAGTTTGGTGACAGCTTTACAAGAGACCCAGTACTTC; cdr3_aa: CASSLVTALQETQYF
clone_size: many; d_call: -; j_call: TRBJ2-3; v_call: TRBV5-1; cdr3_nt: TGCGCCAGCAGCTTGCTGGTCGGGAGCACAGATACGCAGTATTTT; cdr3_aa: CASSLLVGSTDTQYF
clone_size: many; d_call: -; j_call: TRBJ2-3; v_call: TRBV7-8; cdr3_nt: TGTGCCAGCAGCTTCCTAGCATTAGCGGATACGCAGTATTTT; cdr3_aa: CASSFLALADTQYF
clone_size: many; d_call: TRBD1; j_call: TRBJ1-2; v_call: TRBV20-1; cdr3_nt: TGCAGTGCTAGAACGACAGGGGACAGCGACAACTATGGCTACACCTTC; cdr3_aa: CSARTTGDSDNYGYTF
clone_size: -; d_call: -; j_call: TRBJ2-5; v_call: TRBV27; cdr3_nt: TGTGCCAGCAGCCCCCTCGAGGGGGAAGAGACCCAGTACTTC; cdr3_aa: CASSPLEGEETQYF
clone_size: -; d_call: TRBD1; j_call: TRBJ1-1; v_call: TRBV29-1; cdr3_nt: TGCAGCGCTCTGGGACAGGGGCACTATGAAGCTTTCTTT; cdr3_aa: CSALGQGHYEAFF
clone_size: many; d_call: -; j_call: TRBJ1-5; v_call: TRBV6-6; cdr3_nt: TGTGCCAGCAGTAGGAGCCAAGGAGTGGGCGTCAAGCCCCAGCATTTT; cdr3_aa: CASSRSQGVGVKPQHF
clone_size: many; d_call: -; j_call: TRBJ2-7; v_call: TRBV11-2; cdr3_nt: TGTGCCAGCAGCTTAGGGACGGGCCCTTCCTTCGAGCAGTACTTC; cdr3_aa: CASSLGTGPSFEQYF
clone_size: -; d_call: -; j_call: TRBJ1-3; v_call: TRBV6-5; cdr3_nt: TGTGCCAGCACCCCGGGGGGAAGCTCTGGAAACACCATATATTTT; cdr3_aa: CASTPGGSSGNTIYF
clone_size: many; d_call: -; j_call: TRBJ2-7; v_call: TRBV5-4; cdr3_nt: TGTGCCAGCGGACAATACTCCTACGAGCAGTACTTC; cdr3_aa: CASGQYSYEQYF
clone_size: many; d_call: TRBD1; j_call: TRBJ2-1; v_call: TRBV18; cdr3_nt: TGTGCCAGCTCACCACCGAGAGGGGGCGGTGGGGATGAGCAGTTCTTC; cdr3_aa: CASSPPRGGGGDEQFF